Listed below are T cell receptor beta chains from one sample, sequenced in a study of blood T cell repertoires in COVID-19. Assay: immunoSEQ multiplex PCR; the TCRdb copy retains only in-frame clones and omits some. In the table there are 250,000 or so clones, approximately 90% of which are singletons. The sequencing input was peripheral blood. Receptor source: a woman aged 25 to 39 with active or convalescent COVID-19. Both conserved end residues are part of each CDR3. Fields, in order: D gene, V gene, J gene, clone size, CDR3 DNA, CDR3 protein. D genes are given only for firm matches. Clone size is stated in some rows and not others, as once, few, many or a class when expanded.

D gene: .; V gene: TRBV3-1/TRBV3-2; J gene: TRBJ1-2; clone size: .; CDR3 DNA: TGTGCCAGCAGCCAAGGCGGGATCTCCTACACCTTC; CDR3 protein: CASSQGGISYTF
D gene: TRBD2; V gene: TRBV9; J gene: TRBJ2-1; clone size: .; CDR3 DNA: TGTGCCAGCAGCGAGGAGGACGGGAGGAATGAGCAGTTCTTC; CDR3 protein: CASSEEDGRNEQFF
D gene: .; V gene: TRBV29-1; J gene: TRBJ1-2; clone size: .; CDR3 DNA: TGCAGCGTTGGGCAGGGTAGCTATGGCTACACCTTC; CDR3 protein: CSVGQGSYGYTF
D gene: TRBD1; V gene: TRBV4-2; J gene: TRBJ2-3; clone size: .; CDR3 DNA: TGTGCCAGCAGCCAAGAAGGGGGCTACCAGGGCACAGATACGCAGTATTTT; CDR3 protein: CASSQEGGYQGTDTQYF
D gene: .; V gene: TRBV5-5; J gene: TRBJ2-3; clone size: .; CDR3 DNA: TGTGCCAGCAGCTTGGTGGCTAGTAGAGATACGCAGTATTTT; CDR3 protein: CASSLVASRDTQYF
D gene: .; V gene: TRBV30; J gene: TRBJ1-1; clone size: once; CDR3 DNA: TGTGCCTGGAGTGATCAATTGAACACTGAAGCTTTCTTT; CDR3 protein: CAWSDQLNTEAFF
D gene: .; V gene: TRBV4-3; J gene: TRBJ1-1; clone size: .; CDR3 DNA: TGCGCCAGCAGCCAAGATCTAGGGGGATGGACTGAAGCTTTCTTT; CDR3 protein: CASSQDLGGWTEAFF
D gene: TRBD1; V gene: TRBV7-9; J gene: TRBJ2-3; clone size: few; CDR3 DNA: TGTGCCACCACGGGGACAGGGAGCACAGATACGCAGTATTTT; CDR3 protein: CATTGTGSTDTQYF
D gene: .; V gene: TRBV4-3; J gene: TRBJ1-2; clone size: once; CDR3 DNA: TGCGCCAGCAGCAAGACAGGTTCTTCGCGGGGCTACACCTTC; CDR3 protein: CASSKTGSSRGYTF
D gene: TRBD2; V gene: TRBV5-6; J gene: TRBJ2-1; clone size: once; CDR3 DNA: TGTGCCAGCAGCCTCTTTAGCGGGGACTCCTACAATGAGCAGTTCTTC; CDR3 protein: CASSLFSGDSYNEQFF
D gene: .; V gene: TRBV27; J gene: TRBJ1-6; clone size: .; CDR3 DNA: TGTGCCAGCAGTGCGATTCGGGGGGTAAAAAATTCACCCCTCCACTTT; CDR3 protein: CASSAIRGVKNSPLHF
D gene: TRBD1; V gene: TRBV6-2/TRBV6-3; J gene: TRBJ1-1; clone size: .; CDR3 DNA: TGTGCCAGCAGTTACCCACTGGGGCAGGGGGGCTCGAACACTGAAGCTTTCTTT; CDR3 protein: CASSYPLGQGGSNTEAFF
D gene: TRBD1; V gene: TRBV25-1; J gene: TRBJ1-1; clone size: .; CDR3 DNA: TGTGCCAGCAGTGTTAGGGGGCGGACTGAAGCTTTCTTT; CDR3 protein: CASSVRGRTEAFF
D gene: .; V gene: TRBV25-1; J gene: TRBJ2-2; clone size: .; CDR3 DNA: TGTGCCAGCAGCGCCCTTCGCCAGGGCTTCACCGGGGAGCTGTTTTTT; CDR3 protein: CASSALRQGFTGELFF
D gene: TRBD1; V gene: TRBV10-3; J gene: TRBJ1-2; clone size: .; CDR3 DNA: TGTGCCATCAGTGAGGGACAGGGAATGCGAGGCTACACCTTC; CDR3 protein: CAISEGQGMRGYTF
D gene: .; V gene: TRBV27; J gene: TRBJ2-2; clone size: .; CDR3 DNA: TGTGCCAGCAGCGATTATCTCAAGCGGGCAGACGGGGAGCTGTTTTTT; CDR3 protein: CASSDYLKRADGELFF
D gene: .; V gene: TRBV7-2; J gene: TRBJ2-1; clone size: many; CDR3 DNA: TGTGCCAGCAGCTTAGTCGGGAGACCCTACAATGAGCAGTTCTTC; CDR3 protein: CASSLVGRPYNEQFF
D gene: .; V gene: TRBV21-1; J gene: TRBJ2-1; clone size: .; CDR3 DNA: TGTGCCAGCAGCAAAGCGTCGTTCATCACTAGCGAACCCTACAATGAGCAGTTCTTC; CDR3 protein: CASSKASFITSEPYNEQFF
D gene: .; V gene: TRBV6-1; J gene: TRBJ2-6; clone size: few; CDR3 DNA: TGTGCCAGCAGTGAAACAGACTCTGGGGCCAACGTCCTGACTTTC; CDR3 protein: CASSETDSGANVLTF
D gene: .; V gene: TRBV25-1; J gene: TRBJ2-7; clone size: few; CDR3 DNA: TGTGCCAGCAGTAAAACCCTTTGGACAGCCCAAGACTCCTACGAGCAGTACTTC; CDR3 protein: CASSKTLWTAQDSYEQYF
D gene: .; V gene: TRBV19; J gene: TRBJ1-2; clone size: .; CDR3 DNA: TGTGCCAGTAGTATCGCTACGCGGGGGCAGAGTGGCTACACCTTC; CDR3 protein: CASSIATRGQSGYTF
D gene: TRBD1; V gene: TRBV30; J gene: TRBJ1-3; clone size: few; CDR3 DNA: TGTGCCTGGGACAGGGGAAATGGAAACACCATATATTTT; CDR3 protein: CAWDRGNGNTIYF
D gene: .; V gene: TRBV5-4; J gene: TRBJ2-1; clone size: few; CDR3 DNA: TGTGCCAGCAGCTTTGGAGGGGACAGATACAATGAGCAGTTCTTC; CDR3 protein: CASSFGGDRYNEQFF
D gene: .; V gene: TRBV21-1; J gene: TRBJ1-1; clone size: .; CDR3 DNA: TGTGCCGGCGGCGGCGGCGGGGACCCTGAAGCTTTCTTT; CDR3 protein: CAGGGGGDPEAFF
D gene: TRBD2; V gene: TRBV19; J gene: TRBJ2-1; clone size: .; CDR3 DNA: TGTGCCACCCGGGACTACGGGGGGGATGAGCAGTTCTTC; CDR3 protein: CATRDYGGDEQFF
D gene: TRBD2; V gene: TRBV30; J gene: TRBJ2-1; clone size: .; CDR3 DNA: TGTGCCTGGAGTGTAAGCGGGGGACCATACAATGAGCAGTTCTTC; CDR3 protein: CAWSVSGGPYNEQFF